This T cell receptor (beta chain) was identified during a study of blood T cell repertoires in COVID-19. Study-wide context: The origin of the acute and convalescent COVID-19 samples was the United States, Italy and Spain. T cells, B-cell-depleted T cells, or PBMCs provided the cDNA or gDNA that served as material.

Per the original data handling: The authors estimated nucleated cell counts from reference gene primer amplification. Here immunoSEQ multiplex PCR was the method, and the copy in TCRdb shows in-frame clones only, minus some. The V and J calls and clone size come from that table; D and trimming were worked out from the DNA. The top ten hold 1.3% of the sample, which has about 65,000 clones, more than 90% seen once. Germline CDR1 SNHLY, CDR2 FYNNEI. V was shortened by 6 bases and J by 1 base, with 12 bases between the two germline ends. The CDR3 covers 14 residues. This receptor was obtained from a man aged 55 to 70 with acute or convalescent COVID-19. The genes are TRBV2 and TRBJ1-1; a weak D match, TRBD1 (6 bases). The sample consisted of peripheral blood. The CDR3 protein is CASRDRFTNTEAFF. As DNA, the CDR3 is TGTGCCAGCAGAGACAGGTTTACGAACACTGAAGCTTTCTTT.